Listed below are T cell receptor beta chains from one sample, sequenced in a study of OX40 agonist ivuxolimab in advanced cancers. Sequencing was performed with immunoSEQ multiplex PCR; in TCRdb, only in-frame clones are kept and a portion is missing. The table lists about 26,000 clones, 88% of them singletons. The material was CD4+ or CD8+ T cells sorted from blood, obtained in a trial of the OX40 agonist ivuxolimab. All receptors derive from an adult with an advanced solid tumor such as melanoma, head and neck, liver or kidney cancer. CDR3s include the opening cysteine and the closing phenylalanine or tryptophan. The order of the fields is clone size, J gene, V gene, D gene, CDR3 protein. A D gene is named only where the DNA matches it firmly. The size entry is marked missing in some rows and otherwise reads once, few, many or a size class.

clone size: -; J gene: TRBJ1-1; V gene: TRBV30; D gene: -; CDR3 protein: CAWSVGALFEAFF
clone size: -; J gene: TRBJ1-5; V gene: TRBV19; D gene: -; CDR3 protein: CASSIGGQPQHF
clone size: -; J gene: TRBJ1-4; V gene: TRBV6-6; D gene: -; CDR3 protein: CASSRQTTNEKLFF
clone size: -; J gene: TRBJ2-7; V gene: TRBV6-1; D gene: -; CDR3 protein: CASSGTLSYEQYF
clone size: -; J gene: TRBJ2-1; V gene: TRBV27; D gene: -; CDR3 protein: CASSLGGPGYNEQFF
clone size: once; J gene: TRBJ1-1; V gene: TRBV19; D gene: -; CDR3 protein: CASSIDSGLGITSTEAFF
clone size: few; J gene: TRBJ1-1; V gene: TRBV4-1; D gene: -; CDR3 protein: CASSQEGGLNTEAFF
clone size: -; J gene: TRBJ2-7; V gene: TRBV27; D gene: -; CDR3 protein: CASSLGQGLSYEQYF
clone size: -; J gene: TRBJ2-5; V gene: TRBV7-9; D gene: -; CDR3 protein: CASSSAEGAGETQYF
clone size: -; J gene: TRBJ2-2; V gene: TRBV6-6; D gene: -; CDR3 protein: CASKQTYNTGELFF
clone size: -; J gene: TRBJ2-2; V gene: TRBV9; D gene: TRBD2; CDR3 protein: CASSDLAGSGTGELFF
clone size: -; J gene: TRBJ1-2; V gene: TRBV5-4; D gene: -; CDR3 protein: CASSLSAGYGYTF
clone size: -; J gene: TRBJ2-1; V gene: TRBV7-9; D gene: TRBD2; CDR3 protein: CASSLARLAGGHNEQFF
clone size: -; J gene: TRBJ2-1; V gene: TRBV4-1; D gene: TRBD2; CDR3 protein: CASSQAGFASGVFNEQFF
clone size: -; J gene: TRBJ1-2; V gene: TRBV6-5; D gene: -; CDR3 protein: CASSYSVRHYGYTF
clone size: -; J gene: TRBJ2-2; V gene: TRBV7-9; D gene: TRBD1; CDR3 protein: CASSPGQGPNTGELFF